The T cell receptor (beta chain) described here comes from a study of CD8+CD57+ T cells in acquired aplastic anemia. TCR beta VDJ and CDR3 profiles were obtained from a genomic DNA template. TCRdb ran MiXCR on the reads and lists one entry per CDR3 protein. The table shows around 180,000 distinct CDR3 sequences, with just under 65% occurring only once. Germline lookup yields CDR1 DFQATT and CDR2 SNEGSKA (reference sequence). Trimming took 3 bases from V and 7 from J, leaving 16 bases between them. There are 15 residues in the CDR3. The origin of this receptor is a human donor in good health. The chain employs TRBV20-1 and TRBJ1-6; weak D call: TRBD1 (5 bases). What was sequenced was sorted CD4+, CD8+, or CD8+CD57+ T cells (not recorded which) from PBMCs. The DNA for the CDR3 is TGCAGTGCTAGTCCCCGACAGTCCTTCAATTCACCCCTCCACTTT. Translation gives CSASPRQSFNSPLHF.